Shown below are 7 T cell receptor beta chains from a single sample sequenced in a study of T-cell memory formation after mild COVID-19. MiXCR, applied by TCRdb to the 5' RACE reads, yields one record per CDR3 protein. The data contain around 400,000 distinct CDR3 sequences, roughly 24% of them singletons. Sequencing was carried out using PBMCs or a T cell subset sorted from them (not recorded which). Source of these receptors: an adult woman who had mild COVID-19 (a few samples of this study predate the infection). Cell type and time point are not known.

The rearrangement links TRBV7-9 to TRBJ2-1, with no clear D. Per the germline V gene, CDR1 is SEHNR and CDR2 is FQNEAQ (reference sequence). Trimming left V 4 bases short and J 9 bases short, with 13 bases between. This CDR3 is built from 13 residues. CDR3 DNA: TGTGCCAGCAGCTCCCTCGAGGAGCCTGAGCAGTTCTTC. This translates into CASSSLEEPEQFF.

The chain couples TRBV7-2 to TRBJ2-3; maybe TRBD1 (5 bases). Germline-derived CDR1 and CDR2 are SGHTA and FQGNSA. Deletions cut 4 bases from V and 2 bases from J, with 7 bases between. The CDR3 runs 13 residues. The CDR3 region is CASSSQATDTQYF. The DNA for the CDR3 is TGTGCCAGCAGCTCACAGGCCACAGATACGCAGTATTTT.

In this sample, this clonotype turned up a few times. The chain is built from TRBV12-3 or TRBV12-4 and TRBJ1-5; the D gene is possibly TRBD1 (6 bases). The CDR3 is 15 amino acids. V dropped 6 bases and J dropped 3 bases, with 15 bases sitting between them. CDR3 protein: CASSPGGGYNQPQHF. In nucleotides, the CDR3 is TGTGCCAGCAGCCCTGGGGGGGGCTACAATCAGCCCCAGCATTTT.

The V gene is TRBV5-1, the J gene TRBJ1-2, with 10 nucleotides matching TRBD1. V was clipped by 4 bases and J by 3 bases; unmatched bases: 6. The CDR3 runs 15 residues. Germline CDR1 and CDR2: SGHRS and YFSETQ. CDR3: CASSAGQGSYYGYTF. The DNA of the CDR3 is TGCGCCAGCAGCGCGGGACAGGGGTCCTACTATGGCTACACCTTC.

The table lists this clonotype with a few counts. At one end the junction does not follow the germline gene, possibly because of a read error. The chain employs TRBV12-3 or TRBV12-4 and TRBJ1-2; TRBD1 matches at 8 bases. The length of the CDR3 is 15 residues. CDR3 nucleotide sequence: TGTGCCAGCAGATTAGCGGACAGGGTAAACTATGGCTACACCTTC. The encoded protein is CASRLADRVNYGYTF.

The DNA of the CDR3 is TGTGCCAGCAGCGTAGGTCCGGGGGTCGCCTACGAGCAGTACTTC. This sequence encodes CASSVGPGVAYEQYF. The chain carries TRBV7-2 and TRBJ2-7; tentatively, D is TRBD2 (6 bases). V was shortened by 5 bases and J by 2 bases, with 16 bases between the two germline ends. This CDR3 spans 15 amino acids. Germline loops: CDR1 SGHTA, CDR2 FQGNSA.

The chain links TRBV29-1 to TRBJ2-1, with 7 bases identical to TRBD1. Germline loops: CDR1 SQVTM, CDR2 ANQGSEA. This CDR3 is built from 15 residues. The V gene end was trimmed by 3 bases and the J gene end by 3 bases; junction bases not matched to a gene: 8. The DNA of the CDR3 is TGCAGCGTTGACCTTGACAGGGCGAACTACAATGAGCAGTTCTTC. Amino acids: CSVDLDRANYNEQFF.